This record looks at one TCR beta chain sequence and its context. Its target is not known. This record belongs to a study of OX40 agonist ivuxolimab in advanced cancers. Trimming stripped 0 bases from V and 0 bases from J, with 4 bases between. The CDR3 has 14 residues. Germline-derived CDR1 and CDR2 are SGDLS and YYNGEE. Study-wide results and caveats: Antigen specificity of clonally expanded peripheral T cells was not established.

TCRdb's table, derived via immunoSEQ multiplex PCR, lists solely in-frame clones and lacks some. The table includes tens of thousands of clones, roughly 80% detected once. This TCR came from an adult with an advanced solid tumor such as melanoma, head and neck, liver or kidney cancer. The starting material was CD4+ or CD8+ T cells sorted from blood, obtained in a trial of the OX40 agonist ivuxolimab. The chain combines TRBV9 with TRBJ2-1; no clear D. The chain's CDR3 is CASSVVSSYNEQFF. The CDR3, as DNA: TGTGCCAGCAGCGTAGTTAGCTCCTACAATGAGCAGTTCTTC. Variable domain in full (rest from reference TRBV9 and TRBJ2-1): DSGVTQTPKHLITATGQRVTLRCSPRSGDLSVYWYQQSLDQGLQFLIQYYNGEERAKGNILERFSAQQFPDLHSELNLSSLELGDSALYFCASSVVSSYNEQFFGPGTRLTVL.